The next 23 T cell receptor beta chains were all read from a single sample in a study of T-cell memory formation after mild COVID-19. TCRdb fed the 5' RACE reads into MiXCR, producing one record per CDR3 protein. The sample carries about 360,000 distinct CDR3 sequences, approximately 15% recorded once. The sample taken for sequencing was PBMCs or a T cell subset sorted from them (not recorded which). Receptors were obtained from a man aged 18 to 29 who had mild COVID-19 (a few samples of this study predate the infection). Cell type and time point are not known.

The chain uses TRBV6-1 and TRBJ2-5, with 8 bases that match TRBD2. The V segment lost 1 base and the J segment 4 bases; nucleotides outside the gene matches: 5. Looked up from germline, CDR1 is MNHNS and CDR2 is SASEGT. This CDR3 comprises 15 residues. The DNA of the CDR3 is TGTGCCAGCAGTGAAGGCCCCGGGAGGGGAGAGACCCAGTACTTC. It yields the protein CASSEGPGRGETQYF.

The chain carries TRBV12-3 or TRBV12-4 and TRBJ1-3, with 7 positions matching TRBD1. V gave up 6 bases and J gave up 6 bases; unmatched junction bases: 8. The CDR3 loop spans 14 amino acids. CDR3 region: CASRTTGSENTIYF. CDR3 coding DNA: TGTGCCAGCAGGACGACAGGGTCGGAAAACACCATATATTTT.

This clonotype occurred a few times. This chain connects TRBV4-2 to TRBJ1-2; no definite D call. Trimming took off 0 bases at V and 4 bases at J, with 15 bases between the two ends. CDR3 size: 16 residues. Germline assignment: CDR1 LGHNA and CDR2 YNFKEQ. In nucleotides, the CDR3 is TGTGCCAGCAGCCAAGATTGGGAGCAGCTACTCTATGGCTACACCTTC. Protein sequence: CASSQDWEQLLYGYTF.

This clonotype was seen only a few times. The V gene is TRBV24-1, the J gene TRBJ2-1; the match to TRBD1 covers 8 bases. CDR3 length: 15 amino acids. J lost 7 bases, V lost 3 bases, and 7 bases had no gene match. The V gene's germline CDR1 is KGHDR and CDR2 SFDVKD. The CDR3 DNA reads as TGTGCCACCAGTGATCGGACAGGGAATAAGAATGAGCAGTTCTTC. Encoded protein: CATSDRTGNKNEQFF.

The CDR3 DNA sequence: TGCGCCAGCACCCTGACTAGCGGGGGAGGGACCCAGTACTTC. This translates into CASTLTSGGGTQYF. This chain joins TRBV5-1 and TRBJ2-5, with 12 bases identical to TRBD2. CDR1 SGHRS and CDR2 YFSETQ come from the germline V gene. The CDR3 sequence is 14 residues long. With 6 bases clipped from V and 7 bases from J, the junction kept 7 bases outside the gene matches.

The gene calls are TRBV4-1 and TRBJ1-6, with D maybe TRBD1 (5 bases). Germline CDR1 and CDR2: MGHRA and YSYEKL. Trimming cost V 0 bases and J 8 bases, with 8 bases left between them. The CDR3 totals 14 residues. The CDR3 loop reads CASSQEETDSPLHF. In DNA, the CDR3 is TGCGCCAGCAGCCAAGAAGAGACAGATTCACCCCTCCACTTT.

This clonotype occurred many times. The chain has TRBV5-1 and TRBJ2-1; 8 bases fit TRBD2. The CDR3 length is 15 residues. The trim removed 2 bases at V and 6 bases at J, leaving 7 bases unmatched. Germline loops: CDR1 SGHRS, CDR2 YFSETQ. The CDR3 coding sequence is TGCGCCAGCAGCTTCGTGGCGGGGGGTACCAATGAGCAGTTCTTC. This sequence encodes CASSFVAGGTNEQFF.

The table lists this clonotype with a few counts. V gene TRBV2 combines with J gene TRBJ2-5; no reliable D call. CDR1 and CDR2 from the germline V gene are SNHLY and FYNNEI. V lost 0 bases and J lost 2, with 7 bases in between. CDR3 length: 14 residues. As DNA, the CDR3 is TGTGCCAGCAGTGAAGCGCTTTTGCAAGAGACCCAGTACTTC. Translating it yields CASSEALLQETQYF.

This clonotype was detected ten times or more. The chain recombines TRBV15 with TRBJ2-1, with a tentative D call TRBD2 (5 bases). Trimming pared 3 bases from V and 2 bases from J, leaving 11 bases between. The CDR3 covers 15 residues. Germline V gene lookup returns CDR1 LNHNV and CDR2 YYDKDF (reference sequence). CDR3: CATSRTRGTYNEQFF. Written as DNA, the CDR3 is TGTGCCACCAGCAGGACCAGAGGGACCTACAATGAGCAGTTCTTC.

The V gene is TRBV11-2, the J gene TRBJ2-7, with TRBD1 identical over 8 bases. With 5 bases clipped from V and 4 bases from J, the junction kept 7 bases outside the gene matches. CDR1 is SGHAT and CDR2 is FQNNGV in the germline V gene. This CDR3 spans 14 amino acids. The CDR3 DNA follows: TGTGCCAGCAGCCCCGACAGGGGCGGATACGAGCAGTACGTC. Translating it yields CASSPDRGGYEQYV.

This clonotype was counted a few times. The chain combines TRBV6-5 with TRBJ2-5, with 13 bases lining up with TRBD2. V shed 6 bases, J shed 5 bases, and the junction held 6 bases outside the gene matches. Germline lookup yields CDR1 MNHEY and CDR2 SVGAGI. The CDR3 runs to 15 residues. This chain's CDR3 is CASRSGTSGAETQYF. DNA of the CDR3: TGTGCCAGCAGATCTGGGACTAGCGGGGCGGAGACCCAGTACTTC.

This clonotype has only a few counts. V and J are TRBV20-1 and TRBJ1-5; tentatively, D is TRBD1 (5 bases). Trimming cost V 3 bases and J 7 bases, with 13 bases left between them. This CDR3 region has 13 residues. CDR1 and CDR2 from the germline V gene are DFQATT and SNEGSKA (reference sequence). The CDR3: CSASMGTHQPQHF. CDR3 DNA sequence: TGCAGTGCTAGCATGGGGACTCACCAGCCCCAGCATTTT.

This clonotype has only a few counts. The chain carries TRBV7-2 and TRBJ1-5; TRBD1 matches 8 bases. From germline, CDR1 is SGHTA and CDR2 FQGNSA. The CDR3 totals 14 residues. With V trimmed by 5 bases and J by 9 bases, 9 bases remained unmatched. CDR3 region: CASSLDRASRPQHF. The DNA for the CDR3 is TGTGCCAGCAGCCTGGACAGGGCCTCGAGGCCCCAGCATTTT.

The gene calls are TRBV7-8 and TRBJ2-4; 15 bases line up with TRBD2. Per the germline V gene, CDR1 is SGHVS and CDR2 is FQNEAQ. Germline trimming cut 5 bases from V and 3 bases from J; bases unmatched to any gene: 5. The CDR3 is 17 residues long. CDR3 region: CASSPGLAGGIKNIQYF. As DNA, the CDR3 is TGTGCCAGCAGCCCGGGACTAGCGGGGGGTATCAAAAACATTCAGTACTTC.

This sequence joins TRBV7-8 and TRBJ1-2; D ambiguous. Trimming took 5 bases from V and 3 from J, leaving 16 bases between them. This CDR3 comprises 15 residues. The V gene's germline CDR1 is SGHVS and CDR2 FQNEAQ. The CDR3, as DNA: TGTGCCAGCAGCCCCACGTGGATCAGATACTATGGCTACACCTTC. Amino acid sequence: CASSPTWIRYYGYTF.

The sample holds a few counts of this clonotype. The chain has TRBV7-2 and TRBJ2-5; 10 bases agree with TRBD2. This CDR3 has 15 residues. Germline CDR1 SGHTA, CDR2 FQGNSA. After removal of 8 bases from V and 2 bases from J, the junction contained 8 bases not matched to a gene. CDR3 amino acids: CASAWGLAKQETQYF. CDR3 DNA sequence: TGTGCCAGCGCGTGGGGACTAGCGAAACAAGAGACCCAGTACTTC.

The chain combines TRBV20-1 with TRBJ1-1, with a tentative D call TRBD1 (5 bases). CDR3 size: 14 residues. Trimming removed 5 bases at V and 0 bases at J, with 13 bases between. Germline assignment: CDR1 DFQATT and CDR2 SNEGSKA (reference sequence). The CDR3 sequence is CSAPQGPMNTEAFF. CDR3 nucleotide sequence: TGCAGTGCTCCCCAGGGACCAATGAACACTGAAGCTTTCTTT.

The sample holds a few counts of this clonotype. The rearrangement uses TRBV5-1 and TRBJ2-1; D possibly corresponds to TRBD2 (7 bases). Germline CDR1 and CDR2: SGHRS and YFSETQ. Between the trimmed V and J ends, which lost 0 bases and 4 bases, there was a span of 11 bases. CDR3 length: 15 amino acids. CDR3 residues: CASSLGGRGYNEQFF. Here the CDR3 DNA reads TGCGCCAGCAGCTTGGGAGGGAGGGGGTACAATGAGCAGTTCTTC.

The sample holds one count of this clonotype. This chain joins TRBV7-9 and TRBJ2-2, with 7 bases aligning to TRBD1. CDR3 length: 14 residues. CDR1 SEHNR and CDR2 FQNEAQ come from the germline V gene (reference sequence). Unmatched junction bases numbered 4, after V lost 8 bases and J lost 1 base. The CDR3 DNA follows: TGTGCCAGCCTGGACAGGATGAACACCGGGGAGCTGTTTTTT. The encoded protein is CASLDRMNTGELFF. Full variable domain (remainder filled in from reference TRBV7-9 and TRBJ2-2): DTGVSQNPRHKITKRGQNVTFRCDPISEHNRLYWYRQTLGQGPEFLTYFQNEAQLEKSRLLSDRFSAERPKGSFSTLEIQRTEQGDSAMYLCASLDRMNTGELFFGEGSRLTVL.

V and J are TRBV7-2 and TRBJ1-1; perhaps TRBD1 as D (6 bases). Germline assignment: CDR1 SGHTA and CDR2 FQGNSA. This CDR3 spans 12 amino acids. Trimming removed 5 bases from V and 6 bases from J, with 10 bases in between. The CDR3 coding sequence is TGTGCCAGCAGCATCCGGACAGCTGAAGCTTTCTTT. This sequence encodes CASSIRTAEAFF.

This clonotype was seen more than once but under ten times. The rearrangement joins TRBV3-1 to TRBJ1-4; 7 bases are shared with TRBD1. The CDR3 contains 15 residues. J was trimmed by 0 bases and V by 6 bases; bases with no gene match: 4. CDR1 LGHDT and CDR2 YNNKEL come from the germline V gene (reference sequence). The CDR3 region has the DNA TGTGCCAGCAGACTTACAGGGGCAACTAATGAAAAACTGTTTTTT. Translated, it gives CASRLTGATNEKLFF.

In this sample, this clonotype turned up a few times. J is TRBJ2-3 and V is TRBV3-1; unclear D gene. The CDR3 is 15 residues long. CDR1 is LGHDT, CDR2 YNNKEL, per germline (reference sequence). The V and J ends lost 0 bases and 6 bases respectively, with 13 bases between them. This chain's CDR3 is CASSQDATVYDTQYF. The CDR3 nucleotides read TGTGCCAGCAGCCAAGACGCTACAGTTTACGATACGCAGTATTTT.

This clonotype was seen only a few times. V is TRBV5-1 and J is TRBJ2-5; 7 positions agree with TRBD1. This CDR3 has 14 amino acids. Germline V gene lookup returns CDR1 SGHRS and CDR2 YFSETQ. Unmatched junction bases numbered 6, after V lost 2 bases and J lost 5 bases. Written as DNA, the CDR3 is TGCGCCAGCAGCTTAGAGGGGGCGCGGGAGACCCAGTACTTC. Translation: CASSLEGARETQYF.